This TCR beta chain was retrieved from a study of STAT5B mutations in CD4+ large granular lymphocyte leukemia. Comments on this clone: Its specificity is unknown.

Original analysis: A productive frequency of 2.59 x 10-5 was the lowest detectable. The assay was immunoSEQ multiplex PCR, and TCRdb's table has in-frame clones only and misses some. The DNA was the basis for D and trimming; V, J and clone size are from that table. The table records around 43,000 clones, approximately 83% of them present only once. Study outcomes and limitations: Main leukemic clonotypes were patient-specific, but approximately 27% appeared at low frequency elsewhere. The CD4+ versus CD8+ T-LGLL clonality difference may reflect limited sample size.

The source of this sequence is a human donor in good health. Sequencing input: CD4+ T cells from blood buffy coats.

CDR3 DNA sequence: TGCGCCAGCAGCCCGAGACCGGGACAGAGAAGCTACGAGCAGTACTTC. It is translated as CASSPRPGQRSYEQYF. The chain is built from TRBV5-1 and TRBJ2-7; 7 bases map to TRBD1. The V gene's germline CDR1 is SGHRS and CDR2 YFSETQ. Trimming took 4 bases from V and 3 from J; bases not matched to a gene: 13. The CDR3 is 16 residues long.